This TCR beta chain stems from a study of CD8 T cells in ankylosing spondylitis. General study points: Disease-linked clones reportedly showed significant enrichment in matched ankylosing spondylitis synovial fluid. Among TCR beta sequences, a motif of eight highly homologous variants appeared characteristic of ankylosing spondylitis blood.

Quantitative molecular-barcoded 5'-RACE generated the TCR beta libraries. From the 5' RACE reads, TCRdb called clonotypes with MiXCR, one entry per CDR3 protein. The profile shows 350,000 to 450,000 distinct CDR3 sequences, 20% to 25% of them singletons. V trimming: 5 bases; J trimming: 1 base; junction bases outside the gene matches: 6. This CDR3 has 15 amino acids. This clonotype has a handful of counts. Its specificity is not known. Source material: blood, either unsorted or a sorted T cell fraction (not recorded which). The TCR comes from a male donor with ankylosing spondylitis or in good health (not recorded which). The chain combines TRBV12-3 or TRBV12-4 with TRBJ2-3; 7 nucleotides line up with TRBD1. The DNA for the CDR3 is TGTGCCAGCAGTCGACAGGGTTCGGGCACAGATACGCAGTATTTT. This sequence encodes CASSRQGSGTDTQYF.